This entry is about one T cell receptor beta chain. Some clones are missing from TCRdb's copy, which holds only in-frame ones; the method was immunoSEQ multiplex PCR. The profile covers more than 75,000 clones, with over 75% appearing a single time and 0.3% to 0.45% taken by the ten largest. This record comes from a study of OX40 agonist ivuxolimab in advanced cancers. The sequence was obtained from an adult with an advanced solid tumor such as melanoma, head and neck, liver or kidney cancer. Specimen: CD4+ or CD8+ T cells sorted from blood, collected in a trial of the OX40 agonist ivuxolimab.

The DNA for the CDR3 is TGTGCCTGGAGTCCGGGACAGACGTACCAAGAGACCCAGTACTTC. Amino acids: CAWSPGQTYQETQYF. The chain carries TRBV30 and TRBJ2-5, with 7 bases identical to TRBD1. There are 15 residues in the CDR3. V trimming: 2 bases; J trimming: 0 bases; junction bases outside the gene matches: 6. The germline V gene encodes CDR1 GTSNPN and CDR2 SVGIG (reference sequence).